These 18 T cell receptor beta chains originate from one sample sequenced in a study of blood T cell repertoires in COVID-19. Assay: immunoSEQ multiplex PCR; the TCRdb copy retains only in-frame clones and omits some. The repertoire holds about 220,000 clones, approximately 85% seen once, with under 2.5% in the top ten. The sample was peripheral blood. The receptors were gathered from an older woman with COVID-19, enrolled during active disease.

The chain has TRBV7-3 and TRBJ2-3; 9 nucleotides line up with TRBD2. The length of the CDR3 is 19 residues. With V trimmed by 2 bases and J by 1 base, 13 bases remained unmatched. Germline V lookup: CDR1 SGHTA, CDR2 FQGTGA. CDR3 sequence reads: CASSLYPAGGLTRTDTQYF. The CDR3 region has the DNA TGTGCCAGCAGCTTATATCCAGCGGGGGGCCTAACTCGCACAGATACGCAGTATTTT.

The chain joins TRBV7-7 to TRBJ1-1, with D unclear. Germline loops: CDR1 SSHAT, CDR2 FNYEAQ (reference sequence). The CDR3 is 12 residues long. CDR3: CVRRAWDTEAFF. The CDR3, as DNA: TGTGTCCGGAGGGCTTGGGACACTGAAGCTTTCTTT.

The chain joins TRBV27 to TRBJ1-5, with D maybe TRBD1 (6 bases). With 6 bases removed from V and 0 bases from J, the gap between germline ends came to 15 bases. Germline lookup yields CDR1 MNHEY and CDR2 SMNVEV (reference sequence). CDR3 length: 16 amino acids. DNA of the CDR3: TGTGCCAGCAGCGCCGGACAGTATTTTAGCAATCAGCCCCAGCATTTT. Residues: CASSAGQYFSNQPQHF.

This sequence joins TRBV6-2 or TRBV6-3 and TRBJ2-1; 13 positions match TRBD2. The germline V gene has CDR1 MNHEY and CDR2 SVGEGT. The CDR3 is 16 amino acids. With 4 bases clipped from V and 9 bases from J, the junction kept 9 bases outside the gene matches. The CDR3 coding sequence is TGTGCCAGCAGTTCTCGGCCCGGGACTAGCGGGATTGAGCAGTTCTTC. It specifies CASSSRPGTSGIEQFF.

The chain combines TRBV5-5 with TRBJ1-4, with TRBD1 as a possible D gene (6 bases). Trimming took 0 bases from V and 9 from J, leaving 12 bases between them. Germline V lookup: CDR1 SGHKS, CDR2 YYEKEE (reference sequence). This CDR3 spans 14 amino acids. Here the CDR3 reads CASSLGQVPQKLFF. The CDR3 nucleotides are TGTGCCAGCAGCTTGGGACAGGTGCCCCAAAAACTGTTTTTT. Using reference TRBV5-5 and TRBJ1-4 for the parts outside the CDR3, the full variable domain is DAGVTQSPTHLIKTRGQQVTLRCSPISGHKSVSWYQQVLGQGPQFIFQYYEKEERGRGNFPDRFSARQFPNYSSELNVNALLLGDSALYLCASSLGQVPQKLFFGSGTQLSVL.

The chain recombines TRBV6-2 or TRBV6-3 with TRBJ2-7, with D hard to call. The V gene lost 5 bases and the J gene lost 4 bases, with 9 bases spanning the gap. CDR1 and CDR2 (germline): MNHEY, SVGEGT. There are 12 residues in the CDR3. CDR3 nucleotides: TGTGCCAGCAGTGTACTTCCTTACGAGCAGTACTTC. As protein: CASSVLPYEQYF.

The chain recombines TRBV27 with TRBJ2-3, with D possibly TRBD2 on 6 matching bases. The ends were cut back, 3 bases at V and 6 bases at J, with 13 bases in the middle. The CDR3 has 14 residues. Germline CDR1 reads MNHEY; CDR2 reads SMNVEV (reference sequence). The CDR3 spells CASSLQDAGDTQYF. The CDR3 nucleotides are TGTGCCAGCAGTTTGCAGGACGCGGGGGATACGCAGTATTTT.

The chain links TRBV7-8 to TRBJ2-1, with a tentative D call TRBD2 (7 bases). Looked up from germline, CDR1 is SGHVS and CDR2 is FQNEAQ. The CDR3 spans 15 residues. V was clipped by 2 bases and J by 2 bases, with 10 bases between them. CDR3 nucleotide sequence: TGTGCCAGCAGCTTACGGGGGGCCGCCTACAATGAGCAGTTCTTC. It encodes CASSLRGAAYNEQFF.

This clone has just one count. CDR3 sequence: CASSRQGDSNQPQHF. The CDR3 bases are TGTGCCAGCAGTCGACAGGGAGATAGCAATCAGCCCCAGCATTTT. V usage is TRBV2 and J usage is TRBJ1-5; 7 nucleotides agree with TRBD1. This CDR3 has 15 amino acids. CDR1 and CDR2 (germline): SNHLY, FYNNEI. With V trimmed by 5 bases and J by 0 bases, 4 bases remained unmatched.

This clone showed up just once. A junction end diverges from the germline sequence, so it may reflect a read error. The rearrangement links TRBV7-7 to TRBJ2-7, with D perhaps matching TRBD2 (6 bases). CDR1 is SSHAT, CDR2 FNYEAQ, per germline (reference sequence). The CDR3 loop spans 18 amino acids. This CDR3 is CASSLLFGPRVGGHSLSF. The CDR3 DNA reads TGTGCTAGCAGCTTACTTTTTGGGCCCCGAGTCGGGGGTCATTCACTATCCTTC.

This chain links TRBV4-2 with TRBJ1-1; D not certain. Germline V gene lookup returns CDR1 LGHNA and CDR2 YNFKEQ. Between the trimmed V and J ends, which lost 0 bases and 0 bases, there was a span of 2 bases. The CDR3 totals 13 residues. As DNA, the CDR3 is TGTGCCAGCAGCCAAGATATGAACACTGAAGCTTTCTTT. As protein: CASSQDMNTEAFF.

The V gene is TRBV7-2, the J gene TRBJ2-1; D perhaps matches TRBD1 (6 bases). The CDR3 consists of 15 residues. The germline V gene encodes CDR1 SGHTA and CDR2 FQGNSA. V lost 5 bases to trimming and J lost 8 bases, with 19 bases between them. The CDR3 sequence: CASSAFKNRVDEQFF. The CDR3 bases are TGTGCCAGCAGCGCCTTCAAGAACAGGGTTGATGAGCAGTTCTTC.

The V and J genes are TRBV29-1 and TRBJ2-5; 9 positions agree with TRBD2. This CDR3 has 15 amino acids. V lost 1 base and J lost 7; bases outside the gene matches: 10. Germline assignment: CDR1 SQVTM and CDR2 ANQGSEA. The CDR3 DNA follows: TGCAGCGTTGAAGGGGCGGGGGGGCCTCGGTGGACCCAGTACTTC. Residues: CSVEGAGGPRWTQYF.

V is TRBV29-1 and J is TRBJ1-1, with 7 bases fitting TRBD1. The CDR3 has 14 amino acids. Germline CDR1 and CDR2: SQVTM and ANQGSEA. The trim removed 6 bases at V and 3 bases at J, leaving 10 bases unmatched. The CDR3 here is CSVEGAVRDTEAFF. The DNA of the CDR3 is TGCAGCGTGGAGGGGGCGGTTAGGGACACTGAAGCTTTCTTT.

V is TRBV30 and J is TRBJ1-3; no reliable D call. This CDR3 is built from 14 residues. Germline loops: CDR1 GTSNPN, CDR2 SVGIG (reference sequence). Trimming took off 2 bases at V and 0 bases at J, with 8 bases between the two ends. DNA of the CDR3: TGTGCCTGGAGTCGGGTCCACTCTGGAAACACCATATATTTT. Translated: CAWSRVHSGNTIYF.

V usage is TRBV21-1 and J usage is TRBJ1-6. TRBV21-1 has pseudogene status. The CDR3 extends over 15 amino acids. CDR3 DNA sequence: TGTGCCAGCAGCCCGATGGCGGCAATGAAAGCTCCCCTCCACTTT. Its translation: CASSPMAAMKAPLHF.

V usage is TRBV6-1 and J usage is TRBJ1-3; unclear D gene. The germline gives CDR1 MNHNS, CDR2 SASEGT. The CDR3 spans 14 residues. The V and J ends lost 2 bases and 2 bases respectively, with 7 bases between them. As DNA, the CDR3 is TGTGCCAGCAGTGAACTACCCCCTGGAAACACCATATATTTT. Protein sequence: CASSELPPGNTIYF.

This chain links TRBV7-3 with TRBJ2-1, with D possibly matching TRBD2 (6 bases). Deletions cut 2 bases from V and 8 bases from J, with 16 bases between. The V gene's germline CDR1 is SGHTA and CDR2 FQGTGA. This CDR3 contains 15 residues. CDR3 region: CASSLSVGSGYEQFF. DNA for the CDR3: TGTGCCAGCAGCTTATCGGTCGGGAGCGGCTATGAGCAGTTCTTC. Full variable domain (missing parts from reference TRBV7-3 and TRBJ2-1): GAGVSQTPSNKVTEKGKYVELRCDPISGHTALYWYRQSLGQGPEFLIYFQGTGAADDSGLPNDRFFAVRPEGSVSTLKIQRTERGDSAVYLCASSLSVGSGYEQFFGPGTRLTVL.